Included here is one T cell receptor beta chain sequence, with context. Repertoires were generated with immunoSEQ multiplex PCR, while TCRdb's copy carries only in-frame clones and drops some. The sample consists of about 20,000 clones, about 85% of them appearing once. These data originate in a study of T cells in localized non-small cell lung cancer. This CDR3 region has 17 residues. CDR1 and CDR2 (germline): MNHEY, SMNVEV (reference sequence). The V end was cut by 5 bases, the J end by 1 base, with 21 bases between. The chain uses TRBV27 and TRBJ2-7; D unclear. The receptor was isolated from a man aged 35-69 years with stage II squamous cell lung carcinoma. This material consisted of PBMCs, taken before any cancer treatment. The DNA for the CDR3 is TGTGCCAGCAGTACCGAACCTTCCGGGTCTTTTTCCTACGAGCAGTACTTC. It codes for CASSTEPSGSFSYEQYF.